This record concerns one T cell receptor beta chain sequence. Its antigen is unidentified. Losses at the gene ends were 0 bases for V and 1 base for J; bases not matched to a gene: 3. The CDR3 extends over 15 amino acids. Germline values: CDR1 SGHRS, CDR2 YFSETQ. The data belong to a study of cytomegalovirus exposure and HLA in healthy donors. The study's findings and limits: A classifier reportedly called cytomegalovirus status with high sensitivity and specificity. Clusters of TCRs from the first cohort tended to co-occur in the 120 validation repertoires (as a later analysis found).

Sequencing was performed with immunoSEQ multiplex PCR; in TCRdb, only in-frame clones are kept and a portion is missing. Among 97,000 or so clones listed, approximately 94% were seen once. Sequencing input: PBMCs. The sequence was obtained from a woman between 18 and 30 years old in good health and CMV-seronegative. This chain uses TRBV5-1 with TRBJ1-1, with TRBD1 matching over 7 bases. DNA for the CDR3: TGCGCCAGCAGCTTGGTTGGGACAGAGAACACTGAAGCTTTCTTT. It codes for CASSLVGTENTEAFF.